Reported below is one TCR beta chain. What it recognizes is unknown. These data originate in a study of post-analysis software for immune sequencing data. Germline values: CDR1 SQVTM, CDR2 ANQGSEA. The CDR3 spans 13 residues. Trimming cost V 7 bases and J 5 bases, with 17 bases left between them. Libraries were made from TCR beta cDNA, and they carried unique molecular identifiers. From around 0.96 to 9.9 million T cells, about 500,000 cDNA molecules were obtained. One entry per CDR3 protein results from TCRdb running MiXCR on the PCR reads. This sample has roughly 730,000 distinct CDR3 sequences, with roughly 27% found just once. Study outcomes and limitations: Strong co-clustering by F measure was seen for same-batch samples. Diversity measured as normalized Chao1 was significantly lower in multiple sclerosis patients than in controls. Controls had lower frequencies than patients of about 5 TRBV segments, which included TRBV5-6, TRBV5-1 and TRBV20-1.

The chain is built from TRBV29-1 and TRBJ2-5, with a tentative D call TRBD2 (6 bases). This clonotype was sampled from a girl under 18 with multiple sclerosis. Sequencing was performed on blood. CDR3 sequence: CSANPGVGETQYF. CDR3 DNA sequence: TGCAGCGCAAATCCGGGAGTCGGGGAGACCCAGTACTTC. The full variable domain, rest sourced from reference TRBV29-1 and TRBJ2-5, is SAVISQKPSRDICQRGTSLTIQCQVDSQVTMMFWYRQQPGQSLTLIATANQGSEATYESGFVIDKFPISRPNLTFSTLTVSNMSPEDSSIYLCSANPGVGETQYFGPGTRLLVL.